This TCR beta chain comes out of a study of blood T cell repertoires in COVID-19. Study-wide background: The United States, Italy and Spain provided the acute and convalescent COVID-19 samples. In each case, the material was cDNA or gDNA derived from T cells, B-cell-depleted T cells, or PBMCs.

V was pared by 4 bases and J by 6 bases, with 12 bases between. Germline CDR1 reads LGHDT; CDR2 reads YNNKEL (reference sequence). The CDR3 consists of 13 residues. In the original processing: By means of reference gene primer amplification, nucleated cell counts were estimated. Sequencing used immunoSEQ multiplex PCR; TCRdb keeps in-frame clones, though not all of them. That table gives V, J and clone size, and the DNA gave D and trimming. Of 45,000 to 65,000 clones in the sample, roughly 84% were seen once. Specimen: peripheral blood. This sequence joins TRBV3-1 (or the pseudogene TRBV3-2) and TRBJ1-2; D not resolved. This TCR derives from a man in his fifties with active COVID-19. The CDR3 sequence is CASSRREADGYTF. In DNA form, the CDR3 reads TGTGCCAGCAGCCGCCGGGAGGCGGATGGCTACACCTTC.